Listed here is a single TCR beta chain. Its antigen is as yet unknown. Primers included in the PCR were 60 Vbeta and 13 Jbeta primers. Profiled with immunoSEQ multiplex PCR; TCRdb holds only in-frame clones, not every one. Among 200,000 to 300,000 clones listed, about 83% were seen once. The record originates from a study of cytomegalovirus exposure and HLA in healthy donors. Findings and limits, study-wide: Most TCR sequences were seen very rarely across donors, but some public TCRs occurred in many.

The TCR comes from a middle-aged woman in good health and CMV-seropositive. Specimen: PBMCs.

The CDR3 DNA sequence: TGTGCCAGCAGCATCCAGACTAGCGGGACGGAGACCCAGTACTTC. Residues: CASSIQTSGTETQYF. This chain joins TRBV11-2 and TRBJ2-5; TRBD2 agrees at 11 bases. With V trimmed by 5 bases and J by 5 bases, 7 bases remained unmatched. This CDR3 spans 15 amino acids. Per germline, CDR1 SGHAT and CDR2 FQNNGV.